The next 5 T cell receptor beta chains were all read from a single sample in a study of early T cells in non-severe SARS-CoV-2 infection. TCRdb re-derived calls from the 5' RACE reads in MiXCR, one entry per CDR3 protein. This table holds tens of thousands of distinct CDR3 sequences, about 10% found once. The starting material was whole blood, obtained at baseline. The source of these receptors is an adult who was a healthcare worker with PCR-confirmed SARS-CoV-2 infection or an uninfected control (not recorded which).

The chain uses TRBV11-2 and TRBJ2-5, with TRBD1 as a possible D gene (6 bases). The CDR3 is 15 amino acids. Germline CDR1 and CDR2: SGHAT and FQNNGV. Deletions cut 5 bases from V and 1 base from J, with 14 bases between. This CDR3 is CASSVYRDTQETQYF. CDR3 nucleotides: TGTGCCAGCAGCGTATACCGGGACACCCAAGAGACCCAGTACTTC.

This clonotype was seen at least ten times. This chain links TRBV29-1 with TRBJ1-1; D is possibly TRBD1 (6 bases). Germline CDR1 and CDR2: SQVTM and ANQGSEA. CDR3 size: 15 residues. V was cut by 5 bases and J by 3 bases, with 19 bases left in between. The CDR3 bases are TGCAGCGTTCGGGGGGCAGTTCTTGGGGACACTGAAGCTTTCTTT. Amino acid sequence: CSVRGAVLGDTEAFF.

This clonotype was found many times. CDR3 sequence (DNA): TGTGCCATCACACGGGACACAAGCTCCTACGAGCAGTACTTC. It translates to CAITRDTSSYEQYF. The gene calls are TRBV7-8 and TRBJ2-7; D perhaps matches TRBD1 (6 bases). This CDR3 has 14 residues. Per germline, CDR1 SGHVS and CDR2 FQNEAQ. The V end was cut by 10 bases, the J end by 0 bases, with 16 bases between.

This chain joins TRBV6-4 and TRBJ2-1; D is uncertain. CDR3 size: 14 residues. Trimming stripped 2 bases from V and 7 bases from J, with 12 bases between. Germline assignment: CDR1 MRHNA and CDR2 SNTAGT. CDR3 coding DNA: TGTGCCAGCAGTGACACAACTTACGGGAATGAGCAGTTCTTC. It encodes CASSDTTYGNEQFF.

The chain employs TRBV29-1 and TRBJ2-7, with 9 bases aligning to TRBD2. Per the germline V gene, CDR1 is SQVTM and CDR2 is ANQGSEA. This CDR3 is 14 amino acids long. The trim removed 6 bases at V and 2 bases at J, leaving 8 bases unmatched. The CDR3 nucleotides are TGCAGCGTGCTCCACGCGGGAGGGACCTACGAGCAGTACTTC. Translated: CSVLHAGGTYEQYF.